Each of the 29 T cell receptor beta chains below was sequenced from the same sample in a study of T cell changes during pregnancy in multiple sclerosis. Assay used: immunoSEQ multiplex PCR; TCRdb lists only in-frame clones, some missing. The sample holds approximately 70,000 clones; roughly 92% are singletons and the top ten take 2%. Material: peripheral blood, obtained in the second trimester of pregnancy. Receptor source: a female donor with multiple sclerosis, enrolled in a pregnancy study.

V gene TRBV27 combines with J gene TRBJ2-7; tentative D call: TRBD1 (7 bases). The germline V gene has CDR1 MNHEY and CDR2 SMNVEV (reference sequence). This CDR3 spans 14 amino acids. The V and J ends lost 5 bases and 3 bases respectively, with 14 bases between them. The CDR3, as DNA: TGTGCCAGCAGTCAGGGGGGTCTACTCTACGAGCAGTACTTC. Protein product: CASSQGGLLYEQYF.

V usage is TRBV5-4 and J usage is TRBJ2-7; 8 bases map to TRBD2. The germline V gene has CDR1 SGHNT and CDR2 YYREEE (reference sequence). V was clipped by 0 bases and J by 2 bases; unmatched bases: 7. CDR3 size: 16 residues. The CDR3 reads CASSLGGTRRAYEQYF. CDR3 in DNA: TGTGCCAGCAGCTTGGGGGGGACTAGGAGAGCCTACGAGCAGTACTTC.

The chain combines TRBV9 with TRBJ2-3; D is perhaps TRBD1 (5 bases). Germline lookup yields CDR1 SGDLS and CDR2 YYNGEE. The CDR3 is 13 residues long. V lost 1 base and J lost 9, with 12 bases in between. Here the CDR3 reads CASSVMGPETQYF. In DNA, the CDR3 is TGTGCCAGCAGCGTAATGGGGCCGGAAACGCAGTATTTT.

The chain is built from TRBV4-3 and TRBJ1-2; TRBD1 aligns across 7 bases. With 1 base clipped from V and 4 bases from J, the junction kept 9 bases outside the gene matches. Germline values: CDR1 LGHNA, CDR2 YSLEER. The length of the CDR3 is 16 residues. DNA of the CDR3: TGCGCCAGCAGCCAAGCGAATGAGGGGGCAAGCTATGGCTACACCTTC. Translated, it gives CASSQANEGASYGYTF.

The chain links TRBV30 to TRBJ2-1, with D perhaps matching TRBD2 (5 bases). The CDR3 runs 12 residues. CDR1 is GTSNPN and CDR2 is SVGIG in the germline V gene (reference sequence). Between the trimmed V and J ends, which lost 3 bases and 6 bases, there was a span of 9 bases. CDR3 DNA sequence: TGTGCCTGGAGGGCTCGGGGCAATGAGCAGTTCTTC. Protein product: CAWRARGNEQFF.

The V and J genes are TRBV28 and TRBJ2-7; D gene uncertain. V was trimmed by 3 bases and J by 3 bases, leaving 6 bases between them. CDR3 length equals 12 residues. Per the germline V gene, CDR1 is MDHEN and CDR2 is SYDVKM. CDR3 coding DNA: TGTGCCAGCAGTTTCGTGTTCTACGAGCAGTACTTC. Its translation: CASSFVFYEQYF.

The chain couples TRBV28 to TRBJ1-1; possible D gene TRBD1, 6 bases. There are 15 residues in the CDR3. V was clipped by 2 bases and J by 5 bases, with 15 bases between them. Germline CDR1 reads MDHEN; CDR2 reads SYDVKM. The CDR3 loop reads CASSLITGLWTEAFF. CDR3 coding DNA: TGTGCCAGCAGTTTAATAACAGGGCTGTGGACTGAAGCTTTCTTT.

V and J are TRBV11-2 and TRBJ1-6, with D unresolved. Germline V lookup: CDR1 SGHAT, CDR2 FQNNGV. This CDR3 contains 16 residues. Trimming took 3 bases from V and 5 from J, leaving 14 bases between them. CDR3 loop: CASSFASGRNNSPLHF. The DNA of the CDR3 is TGTGCCAGCAGCTTCGCAAGCGGGCGGAATAATTCACCCCTCCACTTT.

V gene TRBV7-2 combines with J gene TRBJ2-3; D may be TRBD2 (5 bases). The V gene's germline CDR1 is SGHTA and CDR2 FQGNSA. CDR3 size: 14 residues. The V end was cut by 2 bases, the J end by 6 bases, with 12 bases between. The CDR3, as DNA: TGTGCCAGCAGCTTAAGTACTCGGGGTGATACGCAGTATTTT. It yields the protein CASSLSTRGDTQYF.

This clone is a singleton in its sample. This chain uses TRBV5-1 with TRBJ2-5, with a weak D call TRBD2 (5 bases). The CDR3 spans 14 residues. V was shortened by 4 bases and J by 4 bases, with 14 bases between the two germline ends. Germline-derived CDR1 and CDR2 are SGHRS and YFSETQ. As DNA, the CDR3 is TGCGCCAGCAGCCGGGGATCCTCCACAGAGACCCAGTACTTC. Its protein is CASSRGSSTETQYF. Based on the CDR3 plus reference TRBV5-1 and TRBJ2-5, the full variable domain is KAGVTQTPRYLIKTRGQQVTLSCSPISGHRSVSWYQQTPGQGLQFLFEYFSETQRNKGNFPGRFSGRQFSNSRSEMNVSTLELGDSALYLCASSRGSSTETQYFGPGTRLLVL.

The chain joins TRBV30 to TRBJ1-2; 7 positions match TRBD1. CDR3 length: 14 residues. Germline-derived CDR1 and CDR2 are GTSNPN and SVGIG (reference sequence). Trimming took 2 bases from V and 7 from J; bases not matched to a gene: 10. The CDR3 spells CAWSRQGRNSGYTF. Written as DNA, the CDR3 is TGTGCCTGGAGTCGACAGGGTAGGAATTCTGGCTACACCTTC.

The chain's CDR3 is CASRPGTENSPLHF. The CDR3 region has the DNA TGTGCCAGCAGACCCGGGACAGAAAATTCACCCCTCCACTTT. The chain uses TRBV6-5 and TRBJ1-6, with 7 bases matching TRBD1. Unmatched junction bases numbered 6, after V lost 6 bases and J lost 7 bases. Germline CDR1 and CDR2: MNHEY and SVGAGI. The CDR3 consists of 14 residues.

Written as DNA, the CDR3 is TGTGCTAGTGGTTTGGATTACAGGGTTGGCAATCAGCCCCAGCATTTT. It specifies CASGLDYRVGNQPQHF. The V and J genes are TRBV12-5 and TRBJ1-5; D is possibly TRBD1 (6 bases). Trimming removed 1 base at V and 2 bases at J, with 12 bases between. The CDR3 spans 16 residues. Germline V gene lookup returns CDR1 LGHNT and CDR2 FRNRAP.

V is TRBV27 and J is TRBJ1-6, with a possible D match to TRBD1 (6 bases). This CDR3 is 14 amino acids long. Trimming stripped 2 bases from V and 4 bases from J, with 6 bases between. From germline, CDR1 is MNHEY and CDR2 SMNVEV (reference sequence). The CDR3 DNA sequence: TGTGCCAGCAGTTTAAGGGGGTATAATTCACCCCTCCACTTT. The encoded protein is CASSLRGYNSPLHF.

The table lists this clone with a count of one. The genes are TRBV11-2 and TRBJ2-7; D perhaps matches TRBD1 (5 bases). The germline V gene has CDR1 SGHAT and CDR2 FQNNGV. The V end lost 0 bases, the J end lost 7 bases, and 7 bases lay between the germline ends. There are 12 residues in the CDR3. CDR3 DNA: TGTGCCAGCAGCTTAGATAAGGGGGAGCAGTACTTC. Amino acids: CASSLDKGEQYF.

This chain uses TRBV11-3 with TRBJ2-5; 16 bases agree with TRBD2. The V and J ends lost 5 bases and 5 bases, in that order; junction bases with no gene match: 5. CDR1 SGHNT and CDR2 YENEEA come from the germline V gene. The CDR3 covers 16 residues. DNA for the CDR3: TGTGCCAGCAGCCCGGGACTAGCGGGAGGGCCTGAGACCCAGTACTTC. This gives the protein CASSPGLAGGPETQYF.

For the CDR3, the DNA is TGCGCCAGCAGCTTGGTGGGGAGGTTCACCGGGGAGCTGTTTTTT. Encoded protein: CASSLVGRFTGELFF. V and J are TRBV5-1 and TRBJ2-2, with a tentative D call TRBD2 (6 bases). Trimming took off 0 bases at V and 4 bases at J, with 10 bases between the two ends. Per the germline V gene, CDR1 is SGHRS and CDR2 is YFSETQ. This CDR3 has 15 amino acids.

V usage is TRBV5-4 and J usage is TRBJ2-7; 8 bases agree with TRBD1. Germline loops: CDR1 SGHNT, CDR2 YYREEE (reference sequence). J lost 0 bases, V lost 3 bases, and 5 bases had no gene match. The length of the CDR3 is 15 residues. The CDR3 DNA reads TGTGCCAGCAGCTCCGCAGGGGGCCTCTCCTACGAGCAGTACTTC. It translates to CASSSAGGLSYEQYF.

This chain uses TRBV2 with TRBJ2-7, with 8 bases aligning to TRBD1. CDR3 length equals 12 residues. Germline V gene data show CDR1 as SNHLY and CDR2 as FYNNEI. The V gene end was trimmed by 6 bases and the J gene end by 2 bases; junction bases not matched to a gene: 0. This chain's CDR3 is CASRTGAYEQYF. CDR3 sequence (DNA): TGTGCCAGCAGGACAGGGGCCTACGAGCAGTACTTC.

The chain employs TRBV14 and TRBJ2-1; 12 positions agree with TRBD2. J gave up 10 bases and V 4 bases, and 11 bases lay outside the gene matches. CDR1 and CDR2 from the germline V gene are SGHDN and FVKESK. The CDR3 is made up of 16 amino acids. The CDR3 is CASSLLLAGGPGEQFF. CDR3 nucleotides: TGTGCCAGCAGCCTACTCCTAGCGGGAGGGCCAGGGGAGCAGTTCTTC.

The V gene is TRBV19, the J gene TRBJ1-1; a weak D match, TRBD1 (5 bases). V dropped 3 bases and J dropped 5 bases, with 19 bases sitting between them. This CDR3 spans 16 amino acids. The germline CDR1 and CDR2 sequences are LNHDA and SQIVND (reference sequence). The CDR3 DNA follows: TGTGCCAGTAGTATTTCAAGAAGGGGATCAGGAACTGAAGCTTTCTTT. It codes for CASSISRRGSGTEAFF.

V is TRBV6-6 and J is TRBJ2-1; 8 bases agree with TRBD2. After removal of 0 bases from V and 15 bases from J, the junction contained 4 bases not matched to a gene. This CDR3 is 12 amino acids long. CDR1 is MNHNY, CDR2 SVGAGI, per germline (reference sequence). CDR3 region: CASSYSGTRTFF. The CDR3, as DNA: TGTGCCAGCAGTTACTCCGGGACTAGGACGTTCTTC.

This clone was counted a single time. J is TRBJ1-1 and V is TRBV5-5, with TRBD1 as a possible D gene (6 bases). CDR3 length: 15 residues. V lost 0 bases and J lost 5, with 14 bases in between. Germline CDR1 and CDR2: SGHKS and YYEKEE (reference sequence). This CDR3 is CASSLGRGLGTEAFF. In nucleotides, the CDR3 is TGTGCCAGCAGCTTGGGTAGGGGGTTAGGGACTGAAGCTTTCTTT. Supplemented by reference TRBV5-5 and TRBJ1-1, the full variable domain reads DAGVTQSPTHLIKTRGQQVTLRCSPISGHKSVSWYQQVLGQGPQFIFQYYEKEERGRGNFPDRFSARQFPNYSSELNVNALLLGDSALYLCASSLGRGLGTEAFFGQGTRLTVV.

The V call is TRBV10-3, the J call TRBJ1-6; the match to TRBD1 covers 10 bases. The CDR3 sequence is 14 residues long. Trimming removed 6 bases from V and 7 bases from J; junction bases left unmatched: 3. CDR1 is ENHRY, CDR2 SYGVKD, per germline. The CDR3 sequence: CAISLDRGNSPLHF. Here the CDR3 DNA reads TGTGCCATCAGCCTGGACAGGGGGAATTCACCCCTCCACTTT.

In DNA form, the CDR3 reads TGTGCCAGCAGCTTAGAGGTTTGGGGCAAGGAAGCTTTCTTT. This encodes CASSLEVWGKEAFF. The chain combines TRBV11-2 with TRBJ1-1; weak D call: TRBD1 (5 bases). The CDR3 has 14 residues. Germline assignment: CDR1 SGHAT and CDR2 FQNNGV. V dropped 0 bases and J dropped 8 bases, with 13 bases sitting between them.

The chain carries TRBV7-8 and TRBJ1-4; D uncertain. The germline V gene encodes CDR1 SGHVS and CDR2 FQNEAQ. The CDR3 spans 14 residues. V gave up 2 bases and J gave up 4 bases, with 8 bases separating them. CDR3 in amino acids: CASSLLGLNEKLFF. CDR3 sequence (DNA): TGTGCCAGCAGCTTACTGGGCCTTAATGAAAAACTGTTTTTT.

The V call is TRBV29-1, the J call TRBJ2-1, with TRBD2 matching over 12 bases. The CDR3 contains 15 residues. CDR1 SQVTM and CDR2 ANQGSEA come from the germline V gene. V shed 3 bases, J shed 8 bases, and the junction held 8 bases outside the gene matches. CDR3 in amino acids: CSVDPTSGSSDEQFF. In DNA, the CDR3 is TGCAGCGTTGATCCGACTAGCGGGAGTTCGGATGAGCAGTTCTTC.

This clone is a singleton in its sample. The rearrangement joins TRBV9 to TRBJ2-7, with TRBD2 as a possible D gene (5 bases). The CDR3 runs to 15 residues. Germline V gene data show CDR1 as SGDLS and CDR2 as YYNGEE. V was clipped by 0 bases and J by 1 base, with 11 bases between them. This chain's CDR3 is CASSVGGSESYEQYF. CDR3 in DNA: TGTGCCAGCAGCGTAGGGGGTAGCGAATCCTACGAGCAGTACTTC.

The J gene is TRBJ1-5, the V gene TRBV9; D possibly corresponds to TRBD1 (5 bases). CDR3 length: 14 amino acids. With 3 bases removed from V and 6 bases from J, the gap between germline ends came to 13 bases. Germline values: CDR1 SGDLS, CDR2 YYNGEE. This CDR3 is CASSAGGEPQPQHF. The CDR3 DNA sequence: TGTGCCAGCAGCGCGGGAGGGGAACCTCAGCCCCAGCATTTT.